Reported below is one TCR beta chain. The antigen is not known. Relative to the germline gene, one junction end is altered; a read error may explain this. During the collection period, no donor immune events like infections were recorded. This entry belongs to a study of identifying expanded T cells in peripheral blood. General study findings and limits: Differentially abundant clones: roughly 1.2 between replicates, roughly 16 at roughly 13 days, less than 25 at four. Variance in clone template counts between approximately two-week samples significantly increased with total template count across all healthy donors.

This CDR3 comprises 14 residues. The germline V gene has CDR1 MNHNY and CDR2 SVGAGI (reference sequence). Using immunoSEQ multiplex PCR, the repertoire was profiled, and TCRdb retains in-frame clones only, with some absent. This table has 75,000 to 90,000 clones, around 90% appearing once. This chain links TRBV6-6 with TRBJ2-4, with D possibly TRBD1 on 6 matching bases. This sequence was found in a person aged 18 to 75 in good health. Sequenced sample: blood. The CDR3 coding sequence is TGTGCCAGCAGACCAACTCTAGCAGGGGACATTCGGTACTTC. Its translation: CASRPTLAGDIRYF.